This T cell receptor (beta chain) was recorded in a study of blood T cell repertoires in COVID-19. Study at large: Sources were T cells, B-cell-depleted T cells, or PBMCs; the material itself was cDNA or gDNA.

Sequencing was performed with immunoSEQ multiplex PCR; in TCRdb, only in-frame clones are kept and a portion is missing. This sample has about 34,000 clones, with about 72% found just once. The J segment lost 5 bases and the V segment lost 5 bases, leaving 5 bases of the junction unmatched. Looked up from germline, CDR1 is LNHDA and CDR2 is SQIVND (reference sequence). This CDR3 is built from 16 residues. The TCR sequence derives from a woman aged 60-75 years with acute or convalescent COVID-19. This rearrangement joins TRBV19 to TRBJ2-3, with TRBD2 matching over 15 bases. Input material: peripheral blood. In DNA, the CDR3 is TGTGCCAGTAGTGGCCGGACTAGCGGGGGGGGAGATACGCAGTATTTT. The encoded protein is CASSGRTSGGGDTQYF.